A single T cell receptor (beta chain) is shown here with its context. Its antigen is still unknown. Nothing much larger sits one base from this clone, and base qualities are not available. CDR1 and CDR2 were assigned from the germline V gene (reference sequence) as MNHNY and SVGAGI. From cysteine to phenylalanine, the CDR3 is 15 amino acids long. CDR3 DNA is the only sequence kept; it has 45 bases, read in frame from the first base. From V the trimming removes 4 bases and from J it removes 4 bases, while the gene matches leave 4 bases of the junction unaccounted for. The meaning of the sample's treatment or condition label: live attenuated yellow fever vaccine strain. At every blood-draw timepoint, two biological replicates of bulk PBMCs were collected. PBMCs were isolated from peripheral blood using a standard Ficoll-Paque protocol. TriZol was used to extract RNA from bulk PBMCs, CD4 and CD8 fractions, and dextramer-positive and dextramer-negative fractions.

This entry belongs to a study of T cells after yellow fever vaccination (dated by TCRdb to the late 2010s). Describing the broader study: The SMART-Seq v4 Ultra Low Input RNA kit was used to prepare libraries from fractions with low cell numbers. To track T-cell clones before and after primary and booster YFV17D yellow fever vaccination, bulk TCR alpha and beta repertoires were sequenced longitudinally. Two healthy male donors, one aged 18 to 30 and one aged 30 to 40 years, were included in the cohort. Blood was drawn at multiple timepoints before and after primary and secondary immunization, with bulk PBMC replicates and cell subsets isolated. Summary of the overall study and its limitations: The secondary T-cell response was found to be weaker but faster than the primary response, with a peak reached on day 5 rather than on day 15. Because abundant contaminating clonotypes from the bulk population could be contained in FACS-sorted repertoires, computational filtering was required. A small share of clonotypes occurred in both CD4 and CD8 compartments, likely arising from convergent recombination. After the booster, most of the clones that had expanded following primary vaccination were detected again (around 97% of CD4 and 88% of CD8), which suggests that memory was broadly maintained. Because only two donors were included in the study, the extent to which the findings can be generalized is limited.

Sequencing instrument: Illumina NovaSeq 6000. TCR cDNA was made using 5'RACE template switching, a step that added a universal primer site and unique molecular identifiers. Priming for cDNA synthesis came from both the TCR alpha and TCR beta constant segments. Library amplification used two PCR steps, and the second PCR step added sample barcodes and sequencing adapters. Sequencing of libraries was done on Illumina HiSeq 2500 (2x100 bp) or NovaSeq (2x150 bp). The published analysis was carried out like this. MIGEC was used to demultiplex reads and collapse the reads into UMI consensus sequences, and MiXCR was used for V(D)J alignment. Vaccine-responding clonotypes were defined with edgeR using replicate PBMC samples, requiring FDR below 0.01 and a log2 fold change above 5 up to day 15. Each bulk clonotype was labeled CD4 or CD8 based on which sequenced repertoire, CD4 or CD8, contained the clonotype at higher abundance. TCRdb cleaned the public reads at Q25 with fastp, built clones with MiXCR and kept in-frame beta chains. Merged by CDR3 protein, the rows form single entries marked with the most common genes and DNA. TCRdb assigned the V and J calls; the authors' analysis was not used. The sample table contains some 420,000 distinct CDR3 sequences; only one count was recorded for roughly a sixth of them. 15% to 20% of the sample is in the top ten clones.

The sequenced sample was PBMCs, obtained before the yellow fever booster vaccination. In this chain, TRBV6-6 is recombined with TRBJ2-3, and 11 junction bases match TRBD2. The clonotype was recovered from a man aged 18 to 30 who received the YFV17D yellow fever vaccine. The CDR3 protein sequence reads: CASSLTSGDSDTQYF. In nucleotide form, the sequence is TGTGCCAGCAGTTTGACTAGCGGGGACTCAGATACGCAGTATTTT.